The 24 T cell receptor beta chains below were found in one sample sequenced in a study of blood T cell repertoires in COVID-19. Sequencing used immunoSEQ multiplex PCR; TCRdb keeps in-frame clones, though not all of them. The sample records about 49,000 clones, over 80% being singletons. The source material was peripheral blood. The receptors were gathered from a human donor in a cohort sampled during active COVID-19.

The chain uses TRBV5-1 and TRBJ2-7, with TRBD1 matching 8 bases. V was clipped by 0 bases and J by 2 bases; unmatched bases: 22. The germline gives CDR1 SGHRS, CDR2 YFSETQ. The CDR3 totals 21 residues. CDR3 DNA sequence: TGCGCCAGCAGCTTGGTAGGCCCGGGACAGGCATCTTTCACTCGTGCCTACGAGCAGTACTTC. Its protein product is CASSLVGPGQASFTRAYEQYF.

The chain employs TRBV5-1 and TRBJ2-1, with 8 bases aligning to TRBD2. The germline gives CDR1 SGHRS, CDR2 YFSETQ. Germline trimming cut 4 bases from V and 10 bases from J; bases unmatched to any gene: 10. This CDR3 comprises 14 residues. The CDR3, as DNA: TGCGCCAGCAGCGCCGGACTAGCCTCGGGGGAGCAGTTCTTC. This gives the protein CASSAGLASGEQFF. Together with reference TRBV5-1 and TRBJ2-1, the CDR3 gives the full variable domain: KAGVTQTPRYLIKTRGQQVTLSCSPISGHRSVSWYQQTPGQGLQFLFEYFSETQRNKGNFPGRFSGRQFSNSRSEMNVSTLELGDSALYLCASSAGLASGEQFFGPGTRLTVL.

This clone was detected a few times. The CDR3 coding sequence is TGTGCCAGTAGTAAAGCGACAGGGGGCAGAGGGGAGCTGTTTTTT. The encoded protein is CASSKATGGRGELFF. The rearrangement links TRBV19 to TRBJ2-2; 10 bases align to TRBD1. J lost 8 bases, V lost 4 bases, and 7 bases had no gene match. Germline V gene data show CDR1 as LNHDA and CDR2 as SQIVND (reference sequence). There are 15 residues in the CDR3.

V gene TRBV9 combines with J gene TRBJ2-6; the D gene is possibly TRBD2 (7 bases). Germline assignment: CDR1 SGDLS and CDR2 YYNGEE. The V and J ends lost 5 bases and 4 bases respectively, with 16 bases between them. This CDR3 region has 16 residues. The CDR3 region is CASSAPGGRGANVLTF. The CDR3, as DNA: TGTGCCAGCAGTGCACCGGGGGGCCGCGGGGCCAACGTCCTGACTTTC.

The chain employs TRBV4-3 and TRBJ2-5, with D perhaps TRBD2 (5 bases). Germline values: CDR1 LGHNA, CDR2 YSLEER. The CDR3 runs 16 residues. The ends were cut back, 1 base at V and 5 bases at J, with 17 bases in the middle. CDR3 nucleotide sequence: TGCGCCAGCAGCCAAGGCTCGGGGTCCAACCGGGAGACCCAGTACTTC. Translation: CASSQGSGSNRETQYF.

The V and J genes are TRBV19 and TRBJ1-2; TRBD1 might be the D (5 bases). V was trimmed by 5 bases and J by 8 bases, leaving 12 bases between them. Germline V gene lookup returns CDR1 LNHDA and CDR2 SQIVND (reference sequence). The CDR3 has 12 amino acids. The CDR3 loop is CASSELGAGYTF. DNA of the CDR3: TGTGCCAGTAGTGAGCTAGGGGCCGGCTACACCTTC.

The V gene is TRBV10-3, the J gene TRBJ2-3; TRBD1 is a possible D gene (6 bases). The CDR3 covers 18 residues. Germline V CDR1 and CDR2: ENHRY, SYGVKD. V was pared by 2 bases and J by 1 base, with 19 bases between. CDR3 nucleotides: TGTGCCATCAGTGAGCGAGGGACAACAGGGTTGGGCACAGATACGCAGTATTTT. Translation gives CAISERGTTGLGTDTQYF.

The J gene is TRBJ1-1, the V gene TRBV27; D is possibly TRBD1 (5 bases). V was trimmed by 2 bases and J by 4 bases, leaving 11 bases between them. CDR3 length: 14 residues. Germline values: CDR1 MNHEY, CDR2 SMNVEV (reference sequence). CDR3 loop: CASSLAGEGTEAFF. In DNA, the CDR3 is TGTGCCAGCAGTTTAGCGGGGGAGGGCACTGAAGCTTTCTTT.

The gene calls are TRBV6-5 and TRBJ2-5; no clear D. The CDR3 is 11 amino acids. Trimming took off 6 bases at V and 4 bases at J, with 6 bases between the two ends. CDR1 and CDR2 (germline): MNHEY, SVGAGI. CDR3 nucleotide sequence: TGTGCCAGCAGAGGCGGAGAGACCCAGTACTTC. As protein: CASRGGETQYF.

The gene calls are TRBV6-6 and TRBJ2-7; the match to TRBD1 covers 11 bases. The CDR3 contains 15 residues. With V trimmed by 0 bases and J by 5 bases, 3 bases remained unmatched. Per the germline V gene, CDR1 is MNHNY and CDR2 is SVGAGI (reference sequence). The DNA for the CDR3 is TGTGCCAGCAGTTACTCGGACAGGGGGCGGGACGAGCAGTACTTC. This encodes CASSYSDRGRDEQYF.

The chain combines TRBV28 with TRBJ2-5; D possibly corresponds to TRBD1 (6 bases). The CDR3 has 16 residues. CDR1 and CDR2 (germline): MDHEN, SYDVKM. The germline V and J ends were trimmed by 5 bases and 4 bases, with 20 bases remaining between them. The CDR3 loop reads CASSPVGQTQSETQYF. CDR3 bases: TGTGCCAGCAGTCCCGTTGGACAGACACAATCAGAGACCCAGTACTTC.

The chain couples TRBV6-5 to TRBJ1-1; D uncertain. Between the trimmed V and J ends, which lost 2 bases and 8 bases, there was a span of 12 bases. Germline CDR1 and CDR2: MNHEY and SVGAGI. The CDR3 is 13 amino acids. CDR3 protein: CASSYVAGREAFF. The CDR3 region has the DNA TGTGCCAGCAGTTACGTGGCGGGCCGCGAAGCTTTCTTT.

The CDR3 nucleotides are TGTGCCAGCAGTACCTACAGGGGAAGCTATGGCTACACCTTC. As protein: CASSTYRGSYGYTF. The rearrangement uses TRBV27 and TRBJ1-2; 7 bases agree with TRBD1. After removal of 5 bases from V and 4 bases from J, the junction contained 7 bases not matched to a gene. Germline V gives CDR1 MNHEY, CDR2 SMNVEV (reference sequence). The CDR3 covers 14 residues.

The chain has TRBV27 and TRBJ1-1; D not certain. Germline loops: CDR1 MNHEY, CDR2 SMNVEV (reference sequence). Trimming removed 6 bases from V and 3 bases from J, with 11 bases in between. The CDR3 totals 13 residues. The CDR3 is CASSTTVYTEAFF. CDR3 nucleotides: TGTGCCAGCAGCACAACAGTGTACACTGAAGCTTTCTTT.

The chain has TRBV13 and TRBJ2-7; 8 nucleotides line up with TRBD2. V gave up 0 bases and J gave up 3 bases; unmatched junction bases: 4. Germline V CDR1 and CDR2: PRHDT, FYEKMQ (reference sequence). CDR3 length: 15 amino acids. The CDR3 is CASSLGAGAFYEQYF. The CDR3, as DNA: TGTGCCAGCAGCTTAGGAGCGGGGGCCTTCTACGAGCAGTACTTC.

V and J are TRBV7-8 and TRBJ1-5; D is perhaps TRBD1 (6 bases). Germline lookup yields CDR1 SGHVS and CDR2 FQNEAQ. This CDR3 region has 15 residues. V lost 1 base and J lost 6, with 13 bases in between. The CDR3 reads CASSLGGGAGQPQHF. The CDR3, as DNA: TGTGCCAGCAGCTTAGGGGGGGGCGCGGGTCAGCCCCAGCATTTT.

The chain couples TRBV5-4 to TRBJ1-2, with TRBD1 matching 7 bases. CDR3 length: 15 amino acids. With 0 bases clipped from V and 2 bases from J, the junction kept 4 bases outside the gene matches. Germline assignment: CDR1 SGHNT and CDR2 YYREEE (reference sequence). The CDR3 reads CASSLVAQGNYGYTF. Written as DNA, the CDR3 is TGTGCCAGCAGCTTGGTCGCACAGGGGAACTATGGCTACACCTTC.

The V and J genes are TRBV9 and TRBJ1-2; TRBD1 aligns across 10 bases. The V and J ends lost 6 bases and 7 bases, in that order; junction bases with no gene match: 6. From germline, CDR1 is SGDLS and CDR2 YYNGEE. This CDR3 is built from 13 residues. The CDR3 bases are TGTGCCAGCAAGAGACAGGGGGCGAGTGGCTACACCTTC. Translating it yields CASKRQGASGYTF. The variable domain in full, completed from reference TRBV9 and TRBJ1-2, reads DSGVTQTPKHLITATGQRVTLRCSPRSGDLSVYWYQQSLDQGLQFLIQYYNGEERAKGNILERFSAQQFPDLHSELNLSSLELGDSALYFCASKRQGASGYTFGSGTRLTVV.

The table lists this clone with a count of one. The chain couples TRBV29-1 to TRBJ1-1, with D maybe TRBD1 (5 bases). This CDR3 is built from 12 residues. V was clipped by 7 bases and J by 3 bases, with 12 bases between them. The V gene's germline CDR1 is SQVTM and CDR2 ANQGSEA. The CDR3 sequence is CSAERGDTEAFF. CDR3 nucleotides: TGCAGCGCTGAGCGGGGGGACACTGAAGCTTTCTTT.

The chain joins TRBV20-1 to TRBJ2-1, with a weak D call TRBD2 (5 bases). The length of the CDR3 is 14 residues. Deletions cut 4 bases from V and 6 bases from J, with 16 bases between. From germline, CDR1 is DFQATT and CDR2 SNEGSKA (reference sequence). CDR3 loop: CSAIDGLRSNEQFF. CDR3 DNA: TGCAGTGCTATTGACGGACTGCGCTCCAATGAGCAGTTCTTC.

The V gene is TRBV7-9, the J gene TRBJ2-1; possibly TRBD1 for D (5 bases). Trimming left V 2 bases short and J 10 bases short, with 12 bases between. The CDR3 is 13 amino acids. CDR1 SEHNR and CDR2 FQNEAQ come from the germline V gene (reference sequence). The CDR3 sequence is CASSLNQGLEQFF. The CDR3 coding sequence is TGTGCCAGCAGCTTAAATCAGGGCTTGGAGCAGTTCTTC.

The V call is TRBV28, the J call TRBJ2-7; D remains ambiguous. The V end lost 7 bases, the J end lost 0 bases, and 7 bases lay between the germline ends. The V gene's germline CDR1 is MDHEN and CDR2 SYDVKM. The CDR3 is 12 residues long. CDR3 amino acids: CASTLSSYEQYF. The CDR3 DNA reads TGTGCCAGCACCCTGAGCTCCTACGAGCAGTACTTC. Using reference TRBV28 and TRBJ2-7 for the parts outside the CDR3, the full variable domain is DVKVTQSSRYLVKRTGEKVFLECVQDMDHENMFWYRQDPGLGLRLIYFSYDVKMKEKGDIPEGYSVSREKKERFSLILESASTNQTSMYLCASTLSSYEQYFGPGTRLTVT.

In nucleotides, the CDR3 is TGTGCCAGCAGCCTCGGGACAGGGTCCTACGAGCAGTACTTC. Its translation: CASSLGTGSYEQYF. V usage is TRBV7-2 and J usage is TRBJ2-7; 9 nucleotides agree with TRBD1. Unmatched junction bases numbered 3, after V lost 5 bases and J lost 1 base. The CDR3 spans 14 residues. The germline V gene has CDR1 SGHTA and CDR2 FQGNSA.

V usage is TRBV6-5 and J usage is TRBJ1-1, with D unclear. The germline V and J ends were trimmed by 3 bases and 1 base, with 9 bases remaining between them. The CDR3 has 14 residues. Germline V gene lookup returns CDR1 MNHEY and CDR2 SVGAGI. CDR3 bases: TGTGCCAGCAGTTATCCGGGGAGGAACACTGAAGCTTTCTTT. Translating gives CASSYPGRNTEAFF.